The clone carrying this T cell receptor (beta chain) was found once. Cells designated naive CD8 were CD45RO-negative and were positively selected for CCR7, with terminally differentiated effector memory CD45RA+ cells excluded. The method was immunoSEQ multiplex PCR; TCRdb's version includes in-frame clones alone and lacks a portion of them. The profile shows around 700,000 clones, about 91% of them singletons. This specimen comes from a study of shared clonotypes between healthy human individuals. The germline gives CDR1 SGHVS, CDR2 FNYEAQ. V was shortened by 5 bases and J by 8 bases, with 16 bases between the two germline ends. The CDR3 consists of 13 residues.

This chain connects TRBV7-6 to TRBJ2-7; D perhaps matches TRBD2 (5 bases). The sequenced sample was naive CD8+ T cells sorted from blood. The TCR originated in a young man in good health. CDR3 sequence reads: CASSPREGPQQYF. DNA of the CDR3: TGTGCCAGCAGCCCTAGAGAGGGCCCCCAGCAGTACTTC.